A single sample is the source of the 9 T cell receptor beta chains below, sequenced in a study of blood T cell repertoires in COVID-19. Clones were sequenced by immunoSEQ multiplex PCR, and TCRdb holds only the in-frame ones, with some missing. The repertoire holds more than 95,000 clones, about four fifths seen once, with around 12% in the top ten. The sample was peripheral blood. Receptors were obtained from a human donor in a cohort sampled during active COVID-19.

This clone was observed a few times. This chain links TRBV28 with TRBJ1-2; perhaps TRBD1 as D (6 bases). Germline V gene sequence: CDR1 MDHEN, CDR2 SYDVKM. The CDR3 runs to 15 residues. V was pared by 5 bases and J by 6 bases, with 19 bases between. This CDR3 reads CASSHRRGALNGYTF. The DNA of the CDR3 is TGTGCCAGCAGTCATAGGCGGGGGGCGCTGAATGGCTACACCTTC.

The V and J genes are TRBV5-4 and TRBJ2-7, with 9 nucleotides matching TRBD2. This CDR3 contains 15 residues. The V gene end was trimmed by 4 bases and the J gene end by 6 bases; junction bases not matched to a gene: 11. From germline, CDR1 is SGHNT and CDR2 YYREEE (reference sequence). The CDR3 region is CASSTPGAGGGEQYF. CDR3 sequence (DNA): TGTGCCAGCAGCACCCCTGGAGCGGGGGGTGGCGAGCAGTACTTC.

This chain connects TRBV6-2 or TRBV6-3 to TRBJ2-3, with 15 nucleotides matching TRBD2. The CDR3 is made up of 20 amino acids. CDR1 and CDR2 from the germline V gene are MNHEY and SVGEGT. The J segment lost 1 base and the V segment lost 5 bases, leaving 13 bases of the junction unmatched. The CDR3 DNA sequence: TGTGCCAGCAGTCCCATACGGACTAGCGGGGGGGCAAAACGCACAGATACGCAGTATTTT. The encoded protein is CASSPIRTSGGAKRTDTQYF.

CDR3 in DNA: TGTGCCAGCTCCCCAAGTGGGGGGTCCTATGGCTACACCTTC. It is translated as CASSPSGGSYGYTF. The V gene is TRBV18, the J gene TRBJ1-2, with D maybe TRBD1 (5 bases). The V end was cut by 6 bases, the J end by 4 bases, with 15 bases between. The germline V gene encodes CDR1 KGHSH and CDR2 LQKENI. The CDR3 consists of 14 residues.

CDR3 nucleotides: TGTGCCAGCAGTTCCACCAGGGGATATAGCAATCAGCCCCAGCATTTT. Its protein is CASSSTRGYSNQPQHF. The chain carries TRBV27 and TRBJ1-5, with TRBD1 as a possible D gene (6 bases). Trimming took 4 bases from V and 0 from J, leaving 13 bases between them. Germline-derived CDR1 and CDR2 are MNHEY and SMNVEV (reference sequence). The length of the CDR3 is 16 residues.

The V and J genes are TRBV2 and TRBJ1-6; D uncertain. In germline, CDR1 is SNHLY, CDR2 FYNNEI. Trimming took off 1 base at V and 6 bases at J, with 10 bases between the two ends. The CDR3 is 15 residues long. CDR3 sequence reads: CASSEVWASNSPLHF. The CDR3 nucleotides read TGTGCCAGCAGTGAAGTGTGGGCTTCTAATTCACCCCTCCACTTT.

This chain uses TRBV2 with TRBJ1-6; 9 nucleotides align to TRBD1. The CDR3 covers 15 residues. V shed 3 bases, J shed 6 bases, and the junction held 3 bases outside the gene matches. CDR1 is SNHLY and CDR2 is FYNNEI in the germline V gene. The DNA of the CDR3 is TGTGCCAGCAGTGACGAACAGGGGGCTAATTCACCCCTCCACTTT. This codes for CASSDEQGANSPLHF. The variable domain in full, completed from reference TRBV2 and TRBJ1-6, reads EPEVTQTPSHQVTQMGQEVILRCVPISNHLYFYWYRQILGQKVEFLVSFYNNEISEKSEIFDDQFSVERPDGSNFTLKIRSTKLEDSAMYFCASSDEQGANSPLHFGNGTRLTVT.

The CDR3 coding sequence is TGTGCCAGTAGTACCATTAATCAGCCCCAGCATTTT. As protein: CASSTINQPQHF. V is TRBV19 and J is TRBJ1-5; the D is unclear. The V gene's germline CDR1 is LNHDA and CDR2 SQIVND (reference sequence). The CDR3 sequence is 12 residues long. The V and J ends lost 4 bases and 4 bases respectively, with 5 bases between them.

The CDR3 sequence: CSVYGQGGGGELFF. CDR3 DNA sequence: TGCAGCGTGTACGGACAGGGTGGAGGCGGGGAGCTGTTTTTT. This sequence joins TRBV29-1 and TRBJ2-2; TRBD1 matches 8 bases. V shed 6 bases and J 7 bases; nucleotides not matched to a gene: 10. This CDR3 spans 14 amino acids. The germline V gene has CDR1 SQVTM and CDR2 ANQGSEA.